The 11 T cell receptor beta chains in this list originate from one sample, sequenced in a study of blood T cell repertoires in COVID-19. Repertoires were generated with immunoSEQ multiplex PCR, while TCRdb's copy carries only in-frame clones and drops some. In the table there are 150,000 to 200,000 clones, more than 85% of which are singletons. Sample: peripheral blood. Receptors were obtained from a man aged 65 to 85 with active or convalescent COVID-19.

The chain couples TRBV21-1 to TRBJ2-6; the table calls TRBD1, which could not be checked here. TRBV21-1 is tagged as a pseudogene. The length of the CDR3 is 14 residues. The CDR3 loop reads CASSGTGETNVLTF. For the CDR3, the DNA is TGTGCCAGCAGTGGGACAGGGGAGACCAACGTCCTGACTTTC.

V gene TRBV7-2 combines with J gene TRBJ2-5; 7 bases are shared with TRBD1. From germline, CDR1 is SGHTA and CDR2 FQGNSA. V was pared by 2 bases and J by 4 bases, with 4 bases of the junction left unmatched. The CDR3 has 14 amino acids. CDR3 nucleotides: TGTGCCAGCAGCTTAAGTGCAGGGGGAGAGACCCAGTACTTC. Its protein is CASSLSAGGETQYF.

The J gene is TRBJ2-5, the V gene TRBV5-1, with 7 bases identical to TRBD1. Germline trimming cut 4 bases from V and 4 bases from J; bases unmatched to any gene: 7. CDR1 and CDR2 from the germline V gene are SGHRS and YFSETQ. The CDR3 runs to 14 residues. CDR3 loop: CASSGQVEGETQYF. CDR3 coding DNA: TGCGCCAGCAGCGGACAGGTAGAAGGAGAGACCCAGTACTTC.

This chain connects TRBV20-1 to TRBJ2-7; 8 nucleotides match TRBD2. Germline CDR1 DFQATT, CDR2 SNEGSKA (reference sequence). J lost 2 bases, V lost 3 bases, and 3 bases had no gene match. This CDR3 is 13 amino acids long. The CDR3: CSASSGIAYEQYF. The DNA of the CDR3 is TGCAGTGCTAGTAGCGGGATCGCCTACGAGCAGTACTTC.

The rearrangement uses TRBV19 and TRBJ2-1; D remains ambiguous. The CDR3 length is 12 residues. Germline-derived CDR1 and CDR2 are LNHDA and SQIVND (reference sequence). Trimming removed 5 bases at V and 9 bases at J, with 11 bases between. DNA for the CDR3: TGTGCCAGTAGTCAGCGTTACGGTGAGCAGTTCTTC. It encodes CASSQRYGEQFF.

The gene calls are TRBV12-5 and TRBJ2-1, with 8 bases matching TRBD1. Trimming at V came to 7 bases and at J to 2 bases, leaving 13 bases not matched to a gene. Germline V CDR1 and CDR2: LGHNT, FRNRAP. The CDR3 spans 17 residues. The CDR3 sequence is CASAPRLDRAAYNEQFF. The DNA for the CDR3 is TGTGCTAGTGCCCCCCGTCTGGACAGGGCGGCCTACAATGAGCAGTTCTTC. The whole variable domain, filled in from reference TRBV12-5 and TRBJ2-1, reads DARVTQTPRHKVTEMGQEVTMRCQPILGHNTVFWYRQTMMQGLELLAYFRNRAPLDDSGMPKDRFSAEMPDATLATLKIQPSEPRDSAVYFCASAPRLDRAAYNEQFFGPGTRLTVL.

The chain is built from TRBV9 and TRBJ2-2; D unresolved. With 4 bases removed from V and 1 base from J, the gap between germline ends came to 11 bases. The V gene's germline CDR1 is SGDLS and CDR2 YYNGEE. The CDR3 length is 15 residues. The DNA of the CDR3 is TGTGCCAGCAGCCCTGGGCAGCTGAACACCGGGGAGCTGTTTTTT. The encoded protein is CASSPGQLNTGELFF. Full variable domain (missing parts from reference TRBV9 and TRBJ2-2): DSGVTQTPKHLITATGQRVTLRCSPRSGDLSVYWYQQSLDQGLQFLIQYYNGEERAKGNILERFSAQQFPDLHSELNLSSLELGDSALYFCASSPGQLNTGELFFGEGSRLTVL.

The gene calls are TRBV7-8 and TRBJ2-7; 8 bases line up with TRBD1. The trim removed 5 bases at V and 7 bases at J, leaving 7 bases unmatched. There are 13 residues in the CDR3. Germline lookup yields CDR1 SGHVS and CDR2 FQNEAQ. The CDR3 region is CASSGRTGYEQYF. The CDR3 DNA sequence: TGTGCCAGCAGCGGGAGGACAGGGTATGAGCAGTACTTC.

This clone appeared many times. The chain has TRBV2 and TRBJ2-5; TRBD2 agrees at 12 bases. In germline, CDR1 is SNHLY, CDR2 FYNNEI. V trimming: 5 bases; J trimming: 9 bases; junction bases outside the gene matches: 10. The CDR3 has 15 residues. In DNA, the CDR3 is TGTGCCAGCAGTCCAAGGACTAGCGGGAATTCGGCCCAGTACTTC. It encodes CASSPRTSGNSAQYF.

The rearrangement links TRBV19 to TRBJ2-6; maybe TRBD1 (5 bases). Trimming shortened V by 3 bases and J by 4 bases, and 7 bases separated the two germline ends. There are 14 residues in the CDR3. CDR1 and CDR2 (germline): LNHDA, SQIVND (reference sequence). CDR3 residues: CASSISGGANVLTF. CDR3 bases: TGTGCCAGTAGTATCTCAGGGGGGGCCAACGTCCTGACTTTC. The variable domain in full, with the rest retrieved from reference TRBV19 and TRBJ2-6, is DGGITQSPKYLFRKEGQNVTLSCEQNLNHDAMYWYRQDPGQGLRLIYYSQIVNDFQKGDIAEGYSVSREKKESFPLTVTSAQKNPTAFYLCASSISGGANVLTFGAGSRLTVL.

The rearrangement links TRBV20-1 to TRBJ2-7; 8 bases fit TRBD2. V dropped 3 bases and J dropped 3; count of bases not matched to a gene: 4. The germline gives CDR1 DFQATT, CDR2 SNEGSKA (reference sequence). The CDR3 runs to 13 residues. Here the CDR3 DNA reads TGCAGTGCTAGTGCGGGAGGCCTCTACGAGCAGTACTTC. Translated, it gives CSASAGGLYEQYF.